The 2 T cell receptor beta chains reported below all come from one sample, sequenced in a study of blood T cell repertoires in COVID-19. Using immunoSEQ multiplex PCR, the repertoire was profiled, and TCRdb retains in-frame clones only, with some absent. There are 65,000 to 90,000 clones in the sample; about 91% occur only once, and more than 5.5% lies in the top ten. The specimen sequenced was peripheral blood. The receptor set was obtained from a woman of 80 years or more with acute or convalescent COVID-19.

This rearrangement joins TRBV4-2 to TRBJ2-1, with 8 positions matching TRBD2. This CDR3 has 17 amino acids. Per germline, CDR1 LGHNA and CDR2 YNFKEQ. J gave up 4 bases and V 1 base, and 9 bases lay outside the gene matches. CDR3 bases: TGTGCCAGCAGCCAAGTAGGTATAACTAGCGGTTACAATGAGCAGTTCTTC. It codes for CASSQVGITSGYNEQFF.

The rearrangement uses TRBV10-3 and TRBJ2-5, with 7 bases aligning to TRBD2. V lost 0 bases, J lost 3 bases, and 4 bases stayed unmatched. The CDR3 is made up of 15 amino acids. Germline V gene sequence: CDR1 ENHRY, CDR2 SYGVKD. The CDR3 is CAISESGAGKETQYF. CDR3 in DNA: TGTGCCATCAGTGAGTCAGGAGCGGGGAAAGAGACCCAGTACTTC.